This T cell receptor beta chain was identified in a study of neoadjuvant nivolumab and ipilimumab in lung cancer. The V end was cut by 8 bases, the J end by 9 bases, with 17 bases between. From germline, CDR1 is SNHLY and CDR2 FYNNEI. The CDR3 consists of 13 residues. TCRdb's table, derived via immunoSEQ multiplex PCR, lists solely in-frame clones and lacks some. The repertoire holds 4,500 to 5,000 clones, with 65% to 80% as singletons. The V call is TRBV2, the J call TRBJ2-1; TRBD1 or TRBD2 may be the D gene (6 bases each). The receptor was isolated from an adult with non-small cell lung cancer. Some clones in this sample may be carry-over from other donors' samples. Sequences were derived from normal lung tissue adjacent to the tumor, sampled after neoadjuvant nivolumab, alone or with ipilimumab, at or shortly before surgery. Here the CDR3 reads CASLGRGSGEQFF. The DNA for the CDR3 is TGTGCCAGCTTAGGCAGGGGTAGCGGTGAGCAGTTCTTC. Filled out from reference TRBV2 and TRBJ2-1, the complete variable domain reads EPEVTQTPSHQVTQMGQEVILRCVPISNHLYFYWYRQILGQKVEFLVSFYNNEISEKSEIFDDQFSVERPDGSNFTLKIRSTKLEDSAMYFCASLGRGSGEQFFGPGTRLTVL.